This TCR beta chain was sequenced for a study of T cells in Graves' hyperthyroidism and ophthalmopathy. The overall study: Blood from the periphery was taken at initial diagnosis, before any treatment.

This clonotype was recorded many times. Its specificity is not known. Regions amplified from RNA transcripts were the TCR beta CDR3 regions. RT-PCR in the first round (using the HTBI primer set) targeted the TCR CDR3. Via MiXCR, TCRdb re-called the multiplex PCR reads, giving one row per CDR3 protein. The table includes about 270,000 distinct CDR3 sequences, roughly 20% detected once. Study-level results: Most expanded thyroid clonotypes above 0.001 also appeared in blood.

The cohort's ophthalmopathy patients, a group with duration under 3 months, had a Clinical Activity Score of at least 3 and a NOSPECS grade of at least 4. A patient was excluded if there was uncontrolled infection, other autoimmune disease, pregnancy or lactation. What was sequenced was blood. This clonotype was sampled from a man under 40 with Graves' ophthalmopathy.

Written as DNA, the CDR3 is TGTGCCAGCAGCCCTCAGGGGAACACTGAAGCTTTCTTT. Protein: CASSPQGNTEAFF. The V call is TRBV18, the J call TRBJ1-1, with a possible D match to TRBD1 (5 bases). V was clipped by 8 bases and J by 1 base, with 11 bases between them. The germline V gene encodes CDR1 KGHSH and CDR2 LQKENI. The CDR3 contains 13 residues. Supplemented by reference TRBV18 and TRBJ1-1, the full variable domain reads NAGVMQNPRHLVRRRGQEARLRCSPMKGHSHVYWYRQLPEEGLKFMVYLQKENIIDESGMPKERFSAEFPKEGPSILRIQQVVRGDSAAYFCASSPQGNTEAFFGQGTRLTVV.